A single sample is the source of the 15 T cell receptor beta chains below, sequenced in a study of beta chain features in type 1 diabetes. Findings and limits, study-wide: Moderately but significantly shorter TCRB CDR3s were found in Type 1 diabetes patients in all four CD4+ subsets.

Expressed TCRB transcripts were sequenced because the entire RNA isolate underwent reverse transcription. Profiled with immunoSEQ multiplex PCR; TCRdb holds only in-frame clones, not every one. This sample yields a few hundred thousand clones, of which around a tenth are seen a single time; 0.6% belongs to the top ten. Their antigens are not known. Material for sequencing was central memory CD4+ T cells from blood. The source is a man aged 30-40 years with type 1 diabetes.

The chain links TRBV11-1 to TRBJ2-3; maybe TRBD2 (6 bases). CDR1 is SGHAT, CDR2 FQDESV, per germline (reference sequence). V was cut by 5 bases and J by 6 bases, with 15 bases left in between. This CDR3 is 14 amino acids long. The CDR3 reads CASSETRGWDTQYF. The CDR3 DNA follows: TGTGCCAGCAGCGAGACTAGAGGATGGGATACGCAGTATTTT.

This clone has a handful of counts. The chain employs TRBV28 and TRBJ1-2, with no clear D. V lost 2 bases to trimming and J lost 3 bases, with 13 bases between them. CDR3 length equals 15 residues. CDR1 MDHEN and CDR2 SYDVKM come from the germline V gene. The CDR3 spells CASSLGGFDDYGYTF. CDR3 DNA sequence: TGTGCCAGCAGTTTAGGAGGGTTTGATGACTATGGCTACACCTTC.

The gene calls are TRBV5-4 and TRBJ2-7; 7 nucleotides agree with TRBD1. Trimming took 4 bases from V and 3 from J; bases not matched to a gene: 7. CDR1 and CDR2 (germline): SGHNT, YYREEE (reference sequence). This CDR3 comprises 14 residues. The CDR3 sequence is CASSQDRDFYEQYF. The CDR3, as DNA: TGTGCCAGCAGCCAAGACAGGGATTTCTACGAGCAGTACTTC.

The chain carries TRBV5-6 and TRBJ2-7; 8 bases fit TRBD1. The CDR3 consists of 16 residues. The V gene end was trimmed by 4 bases and the J gene end by 0 bases; junction bases not matched to a gene: 9. Per the germline V gene, CDR1 is SGHDT and CDR2 is YYEEEE. The CDR3 nucleotides read TGTGCCAGCAGCAGCTCCCCCCAGGGGGCCTCCTACGAGCAGTACTTC. It codes for CASSSSPQGASYEQYF.

This chain joins TRBV7-9 and TRBJ2-2, with no clear D. CDR1 is SEHNR and CDR2 is FQNEAQ in the germline V gene (reference sequence). This CDR3 comprises 15 residues. Between the trimmed V and J ends, which lost 5 bases and 4 bases, there was a span of 14 bases. The CDR3 DNA reads as TGTGCCAGCAGCCCTACCGCTAGAATCACCGGGGAGCTGTTTTTT. Its protein product is CASSPTARITGELFF.

This clone turned up a few times. The chain is built from TRBV10-3 and TRBJ1-1; D remains unclear. The CDR3 runs 13 residues. Trimming removed 5 bases at V and 1 base at J, with 8 bases between. The germline CDR1 and CDR2 sequences are ENHRY and SYGVKD. CDR3 residues: CAISSQQNTEAFF. In DNA, the CDR3 is TGTGCCATCAGTTCACAGCAGAACACTGAAGCTTTCTTT.

V and J are TRBV6-1 and TRBJ1-2, with D unclear. V lost 3 bases to trimming and J lost 2 bases, with 4 bases between them. CDR1 and CDR2 (germline): MNHNS, SASEGT. This CDR3 has 12 amino acids. The CDR3 protein is CASSDLNYGYTF. The CDR3 DNA follows: TGTGCCAGCAGTGACCTAAACTATGGCTACACCTTC.

This clone has only a few counts. The gene calls are TRBV9 and TRBJ1-3; 8 bases are a match to TRBD1. Germline CDR1 and CDR2: SGDLS and YYNGEE. V lost 3 bases and J lost 0; bases outside the gene matches: 2. This CDR3 has 15 amino acids. DNA of the CDR3: TGTGCCAGCAGCGGAGGACAGGGCTCTGGAAACACCATATATTTT. Protein product: CASSGGQGSGNTIYF.

The chain is built from TRBV7-2 and TRBJ2-3, with 7 bases identical to TRBD2. This CDR3 contains 15 residues. Germline V lookup: CDR1 SGHTA, CDR2 FQGNSA. Trimming took 4 bases from V and 2 from J; bases not matched to a gene: 6. The CDR3 here is CASSSGLGTTDTQYF. CDR3 DNA: TGTGCCAGCAGCTCTGGACTAGGGACCACAGATACGCAGTATTTT.

In its sample, this clone was seen a few times. The rearrangement links TRBV15 to TRBJ1-3; D gene unclear. This CDR3 spans 12 amino acids. CDR1 LNHNV and CDR2 YYDKDF come from the germline V gene (reference sequence). V was trimmed by 1 base and J by 2 bases, leaving 0 bases between them. This chain's CDR3 is CATSRAGNTIYF. The CDR3 DNA sequence: TGTGCCACCAGCAGAGCTGGAAACACCATATATTTT.

This chain joins TRBV5-4 and TRBJ2-3; 9 positions agree with TRBD2. CDR1 is SGHNT, CDR2 YYREEE, per germline (reference sequence). J was trimmed by 4 bases and V by 4 bases; bases with no gene match: 13. CDR3 size: 17 residues. In DNA, the CDR3 is TGTGCCAGCAGCCCGACCCTCAGCGGGAGGACTGCAGATACGCAGTATTTT. Translating gives CASSPTLSGRTADTQYF. Together with reference TRBV5-4 and TRBJ2-3, the CDR3 gives the full variable domain: ETGVTQSPTHLIKTRGQQVTLRCSSQSGHNTVSWYQQALGQGPQFIFQYYREEENGRGNFPPRFSGLQFPNYSSELNVNALELDDSALYLCASSPTLSGRTADTQYFGPGTRLTVL.

This clone was counted a few times. The gene calls are TRBV9 and TRBJ2-5, with D hard to call. CDR3 size: 13 residues. Germline V gene sequence: CDR1 SGDLS, CDR2 YYNGEE. With 0 bases removed from V and 2 bases from J, the gap between germline ends came to 5 bases. The CDR3 coding sequence is TGTGCCAGCAGCGTAGCTAAGCAAGAGACCCAGTACTTC. It specifies CASSVAKQETQYF.

The count of this clone is one. V usage is TRBV9 and J usage is TRBJ1-3; 9 bases line up with TRBD1. This CDR3 region has 15 residues. Germline V gene lookup returns CDR1 SGDLS and CDR2 YYNGEE. J lost 4 bases, V lost 1 base, and 3 bases had no gene match. Here the CDR3 DNA reads TGTGCCAGCAGCGTAACAGGGGGCGGAGGAAACACCATATATTTT. Protein product: CASSVTGGGGNTIYF. The whole variable domain, remainder taken from reference TRBV9 and TRBJ1-3, is DSGVTQTPKHLITATGQRVTLRCSPRSGDLSVYWYQQSLDQGLQFLIQYYNGEERAKGNILERFSAQQFPDLHSELNLSSLELGDSALYFCASSVTGGGGNTIYFGEGSWLTVV.

The genes are TRBV10-3 and TRBJ2-3; 8 bases line up with TRBD2. Germline V gene sequence: CDR1 ENHRY, CDR2 SYGVKD. With V trimmed by 5 bases and J by 9 bases, 7 bases remained unmatched. This CDR3 comprises 13 residues. The DNA of the CDR3 is TGTGCCATCAGTCGGGGACTAGTCGGAACGCAGTATTTT. This translates into CAISRGLVGTQYF.

V gene TRBV4-3 combines with J gene TRBJ2-1; 12 bases agree with TRBD2. CDR1 is LGHNA, CDR2 YSLEER, per germline. V shed 10 bases, J shed 1 base, and the junction held 8 bases outside the gene matches. The CDR3 contains 16 residues. The CDR3 spells CATAPSGRGSYNEQFF. The CDR3 DNA follows: TGCGCCACGGCACCTAGCGGGAGGGGTTCCTACAATGAGCAGTTCTTC.